This T cell receptor beta chain originates from a study of metastatic and nonmetastatic thyroid tumors. Study details: Comparison of repertoires was carried out across blood and tumor or nodule tissue from malignant and benign thyroid patients.

There were no patients who had received any treatment before thyroid surgery. This clone came up many times. Its antigen is as yet unknown. Overall study results and limits: Benign nodules were reported to have significantly lower TCR beta diversity than malignant thyroid tumors, in blood and tumor.

In germline, CDR1 is SNHLY, CDR2 FYNNEI. The CDR3 loop spans 14 amino acids. With 7 bases clipped from V and 1 base from J, the junction kept 5 bases outside the gene matches. Source study methods: Building a distant-metastasis classifier for papillary thyroid cancer drew on CDR3 differences across clinicopathological groups. TCRdb called clones again from the PCR reads with MiXCR. TCRdb's processing, not the authors', yielded these V and J calls. This table has about 37,000 clones, approximately 13% appearing once. Sequencing was done on a sample of blood. The chain carries TRBV2 and TRBJ2-7; 9 bases fit TRBD1. This TCR was recovered from a female donor with papillary thyroid cancer or a benign thyroid nodule (not recorded which). Some clones in this sample may be carry-over from other donors' samples. The CDR3 coding sequence is TGTGCCAGCAAATCCGGGACAGGGTCCTACGAGCAGTACTTC. This encodes CASKSGTGSYEQYF.